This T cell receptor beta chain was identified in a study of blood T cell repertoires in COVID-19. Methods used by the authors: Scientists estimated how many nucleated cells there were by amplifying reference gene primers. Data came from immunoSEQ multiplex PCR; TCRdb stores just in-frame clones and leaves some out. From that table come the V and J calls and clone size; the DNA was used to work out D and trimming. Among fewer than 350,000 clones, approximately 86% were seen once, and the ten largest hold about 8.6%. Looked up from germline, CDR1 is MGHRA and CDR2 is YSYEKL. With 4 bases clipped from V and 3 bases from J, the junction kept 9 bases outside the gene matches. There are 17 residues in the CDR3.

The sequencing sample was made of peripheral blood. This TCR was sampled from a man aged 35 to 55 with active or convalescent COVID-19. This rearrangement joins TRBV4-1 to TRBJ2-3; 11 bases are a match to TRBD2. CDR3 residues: CASSPMFSGGATDTQYF. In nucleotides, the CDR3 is TGCGCCAGCAGCCCAATGTTTAGCGGGGGGGCGACAGATACGCAGTATTTT.